This is a list of T cell receptor beta chains from one sample in a study of T cell responses to AZD1222 COVID-19 vaccine. This table comes from immunoSEQ multiplex PCR, and its TCRdb copy is limited to in-frame clones, with some not included. The sample has about 120,000 clones, just under 90% seen once. The sample in question was peripheral blood, obtained on day 0 of AZD1222 vaccination. These receptors were taken from an adult in good health. The CDR3 runs from the conserved cysteine through the conserved F or W. The order of the fields is V gene, J gene, CDR3 protein.

V gene: TRBV7-9; J gene: TRBJ2-7; CDR3 protein: CASSLGQVPSYEQYF
V gene: TRBV14; J gene: TRBJ2-7; CDR3 protein: CASSQVHEQYF
V gene: TRBV5-1; J gene: TRBJ2-7; CDR3 protein: CASSPSRFYEQYF
V gene: TRBV3-1/TRBV3-2; J gene: TRBJ1-2; CDR3 protein: CASSHGTANYGYTF
V gene: TRBV7-8; J gene: TRBJ2-2; CDR3 protein: CASSLVATNTGELFF
V gene: TRBV5-1; J gene: TRBJ1-2; CDR3 protein: CASSLEGQGVDGYTF
V gene: TRBV10-3; J gene: TRBJ1-5; CDR3 protein: CAISEGGAHQPQHF
V gene: TRBV30; J gene: TRBJ1-1; CDR3 protein: CAWRRQGAVGEAFF
V gene: TRBV7-2; J gene: TRBJ2-5; CDR3 protein: CASSLARGLAGGWETQYF
V gene: TRBV5-1; J gene: TRBJ2-3; CDR3 protein: CASRRGGWTDTQYF
V gene: TRBV19; J gene: TRBJ1-5; CDR3 protein: CASSIGVHRVPGNQPQHF
V gene: TRBV9; J gene: TRBJ2-3; CDR3 protein: CASSVEGGRTDTQYF